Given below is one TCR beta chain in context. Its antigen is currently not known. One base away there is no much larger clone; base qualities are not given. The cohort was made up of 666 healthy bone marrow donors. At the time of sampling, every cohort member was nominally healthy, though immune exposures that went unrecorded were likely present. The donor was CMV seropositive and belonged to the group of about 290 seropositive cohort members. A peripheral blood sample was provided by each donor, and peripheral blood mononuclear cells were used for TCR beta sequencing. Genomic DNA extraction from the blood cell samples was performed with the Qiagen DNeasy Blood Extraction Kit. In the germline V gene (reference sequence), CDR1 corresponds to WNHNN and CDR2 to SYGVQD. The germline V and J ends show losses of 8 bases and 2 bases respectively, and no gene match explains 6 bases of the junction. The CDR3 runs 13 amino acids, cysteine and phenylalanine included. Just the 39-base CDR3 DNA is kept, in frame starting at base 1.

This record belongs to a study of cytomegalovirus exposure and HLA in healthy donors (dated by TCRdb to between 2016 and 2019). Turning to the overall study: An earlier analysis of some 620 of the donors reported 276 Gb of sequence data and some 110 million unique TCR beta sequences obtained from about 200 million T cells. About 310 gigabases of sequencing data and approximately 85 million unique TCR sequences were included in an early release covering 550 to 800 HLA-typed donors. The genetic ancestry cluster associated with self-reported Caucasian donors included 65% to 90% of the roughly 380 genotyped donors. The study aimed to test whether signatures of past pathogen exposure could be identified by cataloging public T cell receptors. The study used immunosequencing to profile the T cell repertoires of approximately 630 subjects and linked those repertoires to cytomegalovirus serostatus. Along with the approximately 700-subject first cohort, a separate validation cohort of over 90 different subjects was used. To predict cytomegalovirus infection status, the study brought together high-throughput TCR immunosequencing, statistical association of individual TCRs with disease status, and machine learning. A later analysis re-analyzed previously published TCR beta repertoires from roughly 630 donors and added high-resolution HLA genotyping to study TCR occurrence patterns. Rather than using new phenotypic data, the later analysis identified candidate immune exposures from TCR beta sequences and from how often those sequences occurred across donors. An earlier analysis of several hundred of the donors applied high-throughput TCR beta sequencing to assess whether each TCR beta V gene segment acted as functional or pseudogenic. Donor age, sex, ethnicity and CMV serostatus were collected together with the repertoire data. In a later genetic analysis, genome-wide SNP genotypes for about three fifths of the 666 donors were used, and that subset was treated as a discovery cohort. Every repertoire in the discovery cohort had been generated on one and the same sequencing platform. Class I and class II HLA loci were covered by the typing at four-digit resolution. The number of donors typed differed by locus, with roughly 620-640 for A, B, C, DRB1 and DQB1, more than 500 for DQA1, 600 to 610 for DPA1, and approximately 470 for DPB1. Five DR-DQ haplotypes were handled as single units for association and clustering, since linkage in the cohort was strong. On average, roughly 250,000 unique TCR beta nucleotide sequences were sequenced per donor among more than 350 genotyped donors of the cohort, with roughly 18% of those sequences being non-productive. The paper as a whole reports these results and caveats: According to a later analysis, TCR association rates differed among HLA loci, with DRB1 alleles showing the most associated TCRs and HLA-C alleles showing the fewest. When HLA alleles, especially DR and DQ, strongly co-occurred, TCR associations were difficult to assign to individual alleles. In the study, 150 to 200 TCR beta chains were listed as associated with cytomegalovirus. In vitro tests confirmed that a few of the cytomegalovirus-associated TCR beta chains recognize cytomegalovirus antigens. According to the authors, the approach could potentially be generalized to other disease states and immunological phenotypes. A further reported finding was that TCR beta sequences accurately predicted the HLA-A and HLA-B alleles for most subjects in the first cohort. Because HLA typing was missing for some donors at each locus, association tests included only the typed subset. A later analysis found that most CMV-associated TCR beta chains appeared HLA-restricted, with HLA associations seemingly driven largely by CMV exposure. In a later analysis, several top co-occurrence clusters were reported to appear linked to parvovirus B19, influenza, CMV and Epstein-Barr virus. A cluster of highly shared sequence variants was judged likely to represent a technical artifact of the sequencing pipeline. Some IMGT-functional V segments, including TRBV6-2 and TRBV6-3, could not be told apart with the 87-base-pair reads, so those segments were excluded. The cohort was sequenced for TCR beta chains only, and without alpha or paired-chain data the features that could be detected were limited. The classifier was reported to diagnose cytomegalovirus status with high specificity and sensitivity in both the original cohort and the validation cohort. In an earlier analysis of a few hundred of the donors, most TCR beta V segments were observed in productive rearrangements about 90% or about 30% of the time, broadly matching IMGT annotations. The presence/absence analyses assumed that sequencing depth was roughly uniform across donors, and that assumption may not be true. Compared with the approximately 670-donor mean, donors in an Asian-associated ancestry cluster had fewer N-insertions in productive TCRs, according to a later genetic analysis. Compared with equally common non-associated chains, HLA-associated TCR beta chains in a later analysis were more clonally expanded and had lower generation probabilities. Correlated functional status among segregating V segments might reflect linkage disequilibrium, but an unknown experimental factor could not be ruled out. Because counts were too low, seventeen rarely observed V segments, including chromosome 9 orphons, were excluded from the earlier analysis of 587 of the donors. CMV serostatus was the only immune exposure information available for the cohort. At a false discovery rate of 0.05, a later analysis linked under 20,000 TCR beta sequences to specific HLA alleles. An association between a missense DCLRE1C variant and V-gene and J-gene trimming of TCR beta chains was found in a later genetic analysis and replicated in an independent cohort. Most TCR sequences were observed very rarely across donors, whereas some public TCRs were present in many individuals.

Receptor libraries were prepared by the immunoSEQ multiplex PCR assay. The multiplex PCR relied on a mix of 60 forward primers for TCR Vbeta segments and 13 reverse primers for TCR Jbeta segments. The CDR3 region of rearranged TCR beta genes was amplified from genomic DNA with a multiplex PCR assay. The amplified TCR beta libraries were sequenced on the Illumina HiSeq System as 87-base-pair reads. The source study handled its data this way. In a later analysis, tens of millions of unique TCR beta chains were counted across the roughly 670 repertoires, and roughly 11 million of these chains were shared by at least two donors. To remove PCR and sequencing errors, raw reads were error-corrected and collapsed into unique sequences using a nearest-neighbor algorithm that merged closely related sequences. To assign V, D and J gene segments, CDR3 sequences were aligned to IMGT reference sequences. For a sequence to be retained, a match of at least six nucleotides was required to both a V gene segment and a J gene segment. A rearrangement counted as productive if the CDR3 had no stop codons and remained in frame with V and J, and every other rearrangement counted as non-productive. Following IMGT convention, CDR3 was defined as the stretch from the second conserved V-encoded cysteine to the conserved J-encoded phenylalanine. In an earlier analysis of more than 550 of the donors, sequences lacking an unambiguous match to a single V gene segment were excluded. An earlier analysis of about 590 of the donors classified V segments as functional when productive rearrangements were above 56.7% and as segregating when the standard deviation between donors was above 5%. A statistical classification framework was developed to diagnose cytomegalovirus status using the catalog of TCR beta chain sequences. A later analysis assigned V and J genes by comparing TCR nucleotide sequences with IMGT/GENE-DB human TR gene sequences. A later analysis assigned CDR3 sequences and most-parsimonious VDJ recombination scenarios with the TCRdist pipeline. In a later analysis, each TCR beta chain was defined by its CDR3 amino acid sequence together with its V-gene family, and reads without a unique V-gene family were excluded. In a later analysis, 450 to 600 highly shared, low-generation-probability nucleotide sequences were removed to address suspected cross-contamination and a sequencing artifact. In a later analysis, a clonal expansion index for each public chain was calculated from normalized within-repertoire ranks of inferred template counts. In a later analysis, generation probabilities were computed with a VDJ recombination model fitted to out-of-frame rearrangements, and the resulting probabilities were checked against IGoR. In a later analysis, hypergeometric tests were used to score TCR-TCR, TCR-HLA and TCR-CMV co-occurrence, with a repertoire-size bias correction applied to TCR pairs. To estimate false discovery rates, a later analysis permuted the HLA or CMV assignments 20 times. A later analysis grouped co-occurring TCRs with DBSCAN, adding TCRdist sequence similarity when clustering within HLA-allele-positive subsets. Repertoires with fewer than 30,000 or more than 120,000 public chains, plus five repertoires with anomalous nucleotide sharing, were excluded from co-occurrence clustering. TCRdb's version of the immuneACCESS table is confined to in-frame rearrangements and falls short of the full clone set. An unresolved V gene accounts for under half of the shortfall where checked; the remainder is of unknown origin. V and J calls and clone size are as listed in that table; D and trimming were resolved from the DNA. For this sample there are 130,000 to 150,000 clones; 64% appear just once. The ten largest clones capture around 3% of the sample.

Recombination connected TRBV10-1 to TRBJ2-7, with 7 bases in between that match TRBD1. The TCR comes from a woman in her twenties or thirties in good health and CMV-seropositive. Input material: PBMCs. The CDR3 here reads CASGGTDTYEQYF. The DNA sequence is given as TGCGCCAGCGGTGGGACAGATACCTACGAGCAGTACTTC.